This TCR beta chain is from a study of cytomegalovirus exposure and HLA in healthy donors. The wider study: The same platform was used for the 90 to 150 validation repertoires as for the 600 to 700 first-cohort repertoires, as reported in a later analysis.

Study conclusions and caveats: The tendency of first-cohort TCR clusters to co-occur in the 120 or so validation repertoires was the finding of a later analysis. A list of around 160 TCR beta chains associated with cytomegalovirus was given.

Using immunoSEQ multiplex PCR, the repertoire was profiled, and TCRdb retains in-frame clones only, with some absent. The table lists more than 90,000 clones, over 85% of them singletons. On this clone: Antigen unknown.

Between the trimmed V and J ends, which lost 3 bases and 3 bases, there was a span of 18 bases. In germline, CDR1 is SGHVS, CDR2 FNYEAQ. The CDR3 totals 16 residues. The receptor's source is a woman in her thirties in good health and CMV-seropositive. Sequencing input: PBMCs. The chain joins TRBV7-6 to TRBJ2-7, with a tentative D call TRBD2 (6 bases). The CDR3 protein is CASSLGGPAAVYEQYF. As DNA, the CDR3 is TGTGCCAGCAGCTTGGGGGGACCAGCCGCGGTCTACGAGCAGTACTTC.